The sequence of this T cell receptor (beta chain) was determined in a study of blood T cell repertoires in COVID-19. Study details: The study drew acute and convalescent COVID-19 samples from the United States, Italy and Spain. Sample material is recorded as cDNA or gDNA derived from T cells, B-cell-depleted T cells, or PBMCs.

Per the authors' pipeline: How many nucleated cells were present was estimated from reference gene primer amplification. Only in-frame clones appear in the TCRdb table, and some are missing; sequencing was by immunoSEQ multiplex PCR. Clone size and the V and J calls come from that table; the DNA yielded D and trimming. The sample lists about 200,000 clones; roughly 83% were seen once. CDR3 size: 15 residues. During active infection, Seattle patients enrolled and were then monitored through disease. The V call is TRBV21-1, the J call TRBJ2-7; the D call of TRBD1 is as the table states it, not checked on the DNA. TRBV21-1 constitutes a pseudogene. The receptor was isolated from a woman in her thirties or forties with COVID-19, enrolled during active disease. The sample consisted of peripheral blood. The CDR3, as DNA: TGTGCCAGCAGCAAAGGTCTGAGTGGGTACAGGGAGCAGTACTTC. This sequence encodes CASSKGLSGYREQYF.